Listed here are 26 T cell receptor beta chains from one sample, sequenced in a study of cytomegalovirus exposure and HLA in healthy donors listed by TCRdb under 2017. Library preparation was by the immunoSEQ multiplex PCR assay. For the multiplex PCR, a mixture combining 60 forward primers for TCR Vbeta segments and 13 reverse primers for TCR Jbeta segments was used. TCRdb obtained this table from immuneACCESS and retained in-frame rearrangements with V and J assigned. These tables miss some clones; where compared with another copy, unresolved V genes account for less than half of the shortfall, and the remainder is unexplained. Here the sample has over 100,000 clones; around 65% occur a single time. The ten largest make up approximately 1.5% of the sample. Sequenced: PBMCs. Receptors were obtained from a man between 18 and 29 years old in good health and CMV-seronegative.

This clone was seen a single time. The rearrangement joins TRBV6-5 to TRBJ2-5; 8 positions agree with TRBD2. The J call may be in error: the DNA end matches TRBJ2-7 better. CDR1 is MNHEY and CDR2 is SVGAGI in the germline V gene. This CDR3 has 15 residues. The CDR3 is CASRSVSGSPYEQYF. The DNA for the CDR3 is TGTGCCAGCAGGTCGGTGAGCGGGAGCCCCTACGAGCAGTACTTC.

The CDR3 reads CASSLPGLGAGGRYEQFF. Here the CDR3 DNA reads TGTGCCAGCAGTCTCCCTGGCCTAGGGGCGGGGGGGAGGTATGAGCAGTTCTTC. This chain links TRBV6-4 with TRBJ2-1, with 9 bases identical to TRBD2. CDR1 and CDR2 (germline): MRHNA, SNTAGT. The CDR3 is 18 residues long. V gave up 5 bases and J gave up 8 bases; unmatched junction bases: 19.

The chain has TRBV2 and TRBJ2-2; D not resolved. In germline, CDR1 is SNHLY, CDR2 FYNNEI. V lost 5 bases and J lost 6, with 7 bases in between. The CDR3 totals 12 residues. CDR3 sequence: CASSRLAGELFF. Here the CDR3 DNA reads TGTGCCAGCAGTCGACTCGCCGGGGAGCTGTTTTTT. Together with reference TRBV2 and TRBJ2-2, the CDR3 gives the full variable domain: EPEVTQTPSHQVTQMGQEVILRCVPISNHLYFYWYRQILGQKVEFLVSFYNNEISEKSEIFDDQFSVERPDGSNFTLKIRSTKLEDSAMYFCASSRLAGELFFGEGSRLTVL.

This clone was found a few times. The chain is built from TRBV19 and TRBJ2-1, with 13 bases aligning to TRBD2. The germline CDR1 and CDR2 sequences are LNHDA and SQIVND (reference sequence). CDR3 length equals 15 residues. V shed 6 bases and J 6 bases; nucleotides not matched to a gene: 5. The CDR3 is CASSWTSGRGNEQFF. Here the CDR3 DNA reads TGTGCCAGTAGCTGGACTAGCGGGAGAGGCAATGAGCAGTTCTTC.

This clone is a singleton in its sample. J is TRBJ1-2 and V is TRBV15, with TRBD1 identical over 10 bases. J was trimmed by 8 bases and V by 0 bases; bases with no gene match: 6. Germline loops: CDR1 LNHNV, CDR2 YYDKDF (reference sequence). There are 15 residues in the CDR3. The CDR3 loop is CATSREGQGSRGYTF. The CDR3 DNA reads TGTGCCACCAGCAGAGAGGGACAGGGGAGTCGCGGCTACACCTTC.

The rearrangement uses TRBV11-3 and TRBJ2-5; possibly TRBD1 for D (5 bases). Germline-derived CDR1 and CDR2 are SGHNT and YENEEA. CDR3 length: 13 amino acids. Trimming removed 1 base from V and 3 bases from J, with 6 bases in between. CDR3 sequence (DNA): TGTGCCAGCAGCTTAGTAGGGGAAGAGACCCAGTACTTC. Its translation is CASSLVGEETQYF.

This clone was seen a few times. The V call is TRBV6-6, the J call TRBJ2-7; 8 bases are a match to TRBD2. The V gene end was trimmed by 0 bases and the J gene end by 6 bases; junction bases not matched to a gene: 10. Per the germline V gene, CDR1 is MNHNY and CDR2 is SVGAGI (reference sequence). The CDR3 contains 16 residues. CDR3 nucleotide sequence: TGTGCCAGCAGTTACTCCCCCGGGAGGGGAAGGAGCGAGCAGTACTTC. This sequence encodes CASSYSPGRGRSEQYF.

This rearrangement joins TRBV7-2 to TRBJ2-1; TRBD2 agrees at 9 bases. Germline V lookup: CDR1 SGHTA, CDR2 FQGNSA. The trim removed 5 bases at V and 1 base at J, leaving 3 bases unmatched. This CDR3 contains 15 residues. The CDR3 here is CASSQTSGSYNEQFF. The CDR3 coding sequence is TGTGCCAGCAGCCAAACTAGCGGGTCCTACAATGAGCAGTTCTTC. The full variable domain, its missing parts supplied by reference TRBV7-2 and TRBJ2-1, is GAGVSQSPSNKVTEKGKDVELRCDPISGHTALYWYRQSLGQGLEFLIYFQGNSAPDKSGLPSDRFSAERTGGSVSTLTIQRTQQEDSAVYLCASSQTSGSYNEQFFGPGTRLTVL.

There are a few counts of this clone. The chain joins TRBV19 to TRBJ2-3; maybe TRBD1 (5 bases). With 7 bases removed from V and 6 bases from J, the gap between germline ends came to 20 bases. Germline V lookup: CDR1 LNHDA, CDR2 SQIVND (reference sequence). This CDR3 is 15 amino acids long. As DNA, the CDR3 is TGTGCCAGTAACGCCCAGGGCCCCCCTTCGGATACGCAGTATTTT. This codes for CASNAQGPPSDTQYF.

The V gene is TRBV5-5, the J gene TRBJ2-7; TRBD1 aligns across 9 bases. The germline V gene encodes CDR1 SGHKS and CDR2 YYEKEE (reference sequence). V lost 4 bases to trimming and J lost 4 bases; unmatched junction nucleotides: 9. The CDR3 length is 15 residues. DNA for the CDR3: TGTGCCAGCAGCCCAGGGGACAGGGTGGCGTACGAGCAGTACTTC. Translating it yields CASSPGDRVAYEQYF.

V is TRBV29-1 and J is TRBJ2-5; D ambiguous. Judging by the DNA end, TRBJ2-7 fits better; the J call may be wrong. The CDR3 is 13 residues long. The germline V gene encodes CDR1 SQVTM and CDR2 ANQGSEA. The CDR3 here is CSVVRASTYEQYF. The CDR3 coding sequence is TGCAGCGTTGTTCGTGCGTCAACCTACGAGCAGTACTTC.

This chain links TRBV6-5 with TRBJ2-5, with 9 bases that match TRBD1. CDR1 and CDR2 (germline): MNHEY, SVGAGI. This CDR3 contains 16 residues. With 2 bases clipped from V and 5 bases from J, the junction kept 9 bases outside the gene matches. The CDR3, as DNA: TGTGCCAGCAGTTACAAAGGACAGGGGTGGACGGAGACCCAGTACTTC. Translating gives CASSYKGQGWTETQYF.

V is TRBV6-5 and J is TRBJ2-1, with TRBD2 matching 8 bases. The CDR3 runs to 12 residues. With 6 bases clipped from V and 12 bases from J, the junction kept 7 bases outside the gene matches. Germline lookup yields CDR1 MNHEY and CDR2 SVGAGI. In DNA, the CDR3 is TGTGCCAGCAGAGACCCTAGCGGGCGGCAGTTCTTC. Its protein product is CASRDPSGRQFF.

The rearrangement links TRBV6-5 to TRBJ2-1, with 7 bases fitting TRBD2. The CDR3 totals 15 residues. Germline trimming cut 8 bases from V and 2 bases from J; bases unmatched to any gene: 9. Germline V lookup: CDR1 MNHEY, CDR2 SVGAGI. The DNA of the CDR3 is TGTGCCAGCCTGGACCGCGGGAGCCCCTACAATGAGCAGTTCTTC. This codes for CASLDRGSPYNEQFF.

In DNA form, the CDR3 reads TGCGCCAGCAGCGAACTAGCTTACAATGAGCAGTTCTTC. Its protein is CASSELAYNEQFF. V usage is TRBV5-1 and J usage is TRBJ2-1; a weak D match, TRBD2 (6 bases). The length of the CDR3 is 13 residues. Between the trimmed V and J ends, which lost 4 bases and 4 bases, there was a span of 9 bases. Germline CDR1 reads SGHRS; CDR2 reads YFSETQ.

To note about this clone: One end of the junction varies from germline; a read error may be responsible. J is TRBJ1-4 and V is TRBV19; TRBD1 agrees at 9 bases. From germline, CDR1 is LNHDA and CDR2 SQIVND (reference sequence). The CDR3 contains 15 residues. The CDR3 protein is CPSENRGRTNEKLFF. CDR3 DNA: TGTCCCAGTGAGAACAGGGGGCGGACTAATGAAAAACTGTTTTTT.

The CDR3 sequence is CASGLGLGGSADTQYF. The DNA for the CDR3 is TGTGCTAGTGGTTTGGGTCTGGGCGGGAGCGCAGATACGCAGTATTTT. The chain couples TRBV12-5 to TRBJ2-3; TRBD2 agrees at 7 bases. The germline CDR1 and CDR2 sequences are LGHNT and FRNRAP. With V trimmed by 1 base and J by 4 bases, 8 bases remained unmatched. The CDR3 totals 16 residues.

This rearrangement joins TRBV7-6 to TRBJ2-5, with TRBD2 matching 14 bases. The V gene end was trimmed by 4 bases and the J gene end by 2 bases; junction bases not matched to a gene: 6. The CDR3 is made up of 17 amino acids. Germline CDR1 is SGHVS and CDR2 is FNYEAQ. CDR3 nucleotides: TGTGCCAGCAGCTCCGGGACTAGCGGGAGAGTACAAGAGACCCAGTACTTC. Protein sequence: CASSSGTSGRVQETQYF.

The V gene is TRBV6-5, the J gene TRBJ2-7, with D tentatively TRBD1 (5 bases). CDR1 and CDR2 from the germline V gene are MNHEY and SVGAGI. The V gene lost 0 bases and the J gene lost 0 bases, with 9 bases spanning the gap. The CDR3 is 15 amino acids. CDR3 protein: CASSYSADSSYEQYF. The CDR3 nucleotides read TGTGCCAGCAGTTACTCCGCAGACAGCTCCTACGAGCAGTACTTC.

The chain has TRBV7-8 and TRBJ1-3, with 7 bases matching TRBD1. The V and J ends lost 4 bases and 6 bases, in that order; junction bases with no gene match: 9. Germline loops: CDR1 SGHVS, CDR2 FQNEAQ. The CDR3 is 15 amino acids. The CDR3 DNA reads TGTGCCAGCAGCTCGCCACCGGGACAGACAAACACCATATATTTT. Protein sequence: CASSSPPGQTNTIYF.

This clone was found a few times. This rearrangement joins TRBV7-2 to TRBJ1-4; 10 bases are shared with TRBD1. This CDR3 contains 14 residues. CDR1 and CDR2 (germline): SGHTA, FQGNSA. V lost 5 bases to trimming and J lost 8 bases; unmatched junction nucleotides: 5. As DNA, the CDR3 is TGTGCCAGCAGCGCGGACAGGGGGGGAGAAAAACTGTTTTTT. Its translation is CASSADRGGEKLFF.

The chain recombines TRBV30 with TRBJ1-4; D is unclear. CDR3 length: 15 amino acids. Germline V lookup: CDR1 GTSNPN, CDR2 SVGIG (reference sequence). The germline V and J ends were trimmed by 1 base and 0 bases, with 9 bases remaining between them. CDR3 region: CAWSGGISTNEKLFF. CDR3 nucleotides: TGTGCCTGGAGTGGAGGGATTTCAACTAATGAAAAACTGTTTTTT. The whole variable domain, remainder taken from reference TRBV30 and TRBJ1-4, is SQTIHQWPATLVQPVGSPLSLECTVEGTSNPNLYWYRQAAGRGLQLLFYSVGIGQISSEVPQNLSASRPQDRQFILSSKKLLLSDSGFYLCAWSGGISTNEKLFFGSGTQLSVL.

The chain links TRBV4-2 to TRBJ1-2, with D possibly TRBD1 on 5 matching bases. The CDR3 length is 15 residues. The germline V and J ends were trimmed by 2 bases and 3 bases, with 13 bases remaining between them. Germline V gene lookup returns CDR1 LGHNA and CDR2 YNFKEQ. The CDR3: CASSQFGGNDYGYTF. The CDR3 bases are TGTGCCAGCAGCCAATTCGGGGGAAATGACTATGGCTACACCTTC.

Only a few counts were recorded for this clone. Additional DNA sequences in this sample encode the identical CDR3. This chain uses TRBV30 with TRBJ2-7; D is undetermined. V lost 2 bases to trimming and J lost 7 bases, with 12 bases between them. CDR1 GTSNPN and CDR2 SVGIG come from the germline V gene (reference sequence). CDR3 length equals 12 residues. In nucleotides, the CDR3 is TGTGCCTGGAGTCCCCCCCCCGGGGAGCAGTACTTC. Translation gives CAWSPPPGEQYF.

This clone was seen only a few times. The J gene is TRBJ2-2, the V gene TRBV5-1; 8 nucleotides agree with TRBD2. Germline CDR1 and CDR2: SGHRS and YFSETQ. With 7 bases clipped from V and 7 bases from J, the junction kept 9 bases outside the gene matches. This CDR3 is 14 amino acids long. CDR3 nucleotides: TGCGCCAGCGGACGGGAGGGCGACATCGGGGAGCTGTTTTTT. It yields the protein CASGREGDIGELFF.

The chain combines TRBV14 with TRBJ1-2, with D possibly TRBD1 on 6 matching bases. The CDR3 is 15 residues long. Germline-derived CDR1 and CDR2 are SGHDN and FVKESK. V was shortened by 5 bases and J by 4 bases, with 17 bases between the two germline ends. The CDR3: CASSLTGTGAYGYTF. CDR3 sequence (DNA): TGTGCCAGCAGCTTAACAGGGACGGGCGCCTATGGCTACACCTTC.